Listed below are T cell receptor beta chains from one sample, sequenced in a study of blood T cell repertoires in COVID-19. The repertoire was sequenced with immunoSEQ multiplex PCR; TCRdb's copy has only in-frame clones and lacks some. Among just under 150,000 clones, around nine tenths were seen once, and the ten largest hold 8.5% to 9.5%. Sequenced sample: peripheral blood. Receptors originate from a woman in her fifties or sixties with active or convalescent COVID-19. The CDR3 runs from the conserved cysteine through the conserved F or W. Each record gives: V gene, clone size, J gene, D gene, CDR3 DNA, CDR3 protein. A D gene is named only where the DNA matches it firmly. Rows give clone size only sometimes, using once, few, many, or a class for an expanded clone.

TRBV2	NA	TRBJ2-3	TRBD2	TGTGCCGGTCGGAGGAGCGGGACCACAGATACGCAGTATTTT	CAGRRSGTTDTQYF
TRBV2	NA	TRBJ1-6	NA	TGTGCCAGCATGAAGGGAGGGGATTCACCCCTCCACTTT	CASMKGGDSPLHF
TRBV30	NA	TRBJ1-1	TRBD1	TGTGCCTGGAGTGCCCAACGACTAAGACAGGGGACCACTGAAGCTTTCTTT	CAWSAQRLRQGTTEAFF
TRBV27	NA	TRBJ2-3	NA	TGTGCCAGCAGTGCCTGGGGCCGCGGCACAGATACGCAGTATTTT	CASSAWGRGTDTQYF
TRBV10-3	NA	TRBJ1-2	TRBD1	TGTGCCATCAGAAAAGGACAGGACAACCCCTATGGCTACACCTTC	CAIRKGQDNPYGYTF
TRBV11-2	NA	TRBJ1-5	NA	TGTGCCAGCAGCTCTGACAGGTATGATCAGCCCCAGCATTTT	CASSSDRYDQPQHF
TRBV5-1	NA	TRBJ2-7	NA	TGCGCCAGCAGCTTTGACAGGTCTAACTACGAGCAGTACTTC	CASSFDRSNYEQYF
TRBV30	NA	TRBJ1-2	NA	TGTGCCTGGAGCCCTCGGACTCGTAACTATGGCTACACCTTC	CAWSPRTRNYGYTF
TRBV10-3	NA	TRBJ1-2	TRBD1	TGTGCCATCAGCCGGGGACAGACTTTAAACTATGGCTACACCTTC	CAISRGQTLNYGYTF
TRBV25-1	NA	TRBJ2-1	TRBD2	TGTGCCAGCAGTCAAGCGGGAGGAAGCAATGAGCAGTTCTTC	CASSQAGGSNEQFF
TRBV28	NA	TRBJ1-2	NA	TGTGCCAGCAGTTTCCGGACAGTTCTGAGGGGCTACACCTTC	CASSFRTVLRGYTF
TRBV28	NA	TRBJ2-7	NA	TGTGCCAGCAGTATCCTCTACGAGCAGTACTTC	CASSILYEQYF
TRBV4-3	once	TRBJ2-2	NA	TGCGCCAGCAGCCAAGATCTACTAGGCACCGGGGAGCTGTTTTTT	CASSQDLLGTGELFF
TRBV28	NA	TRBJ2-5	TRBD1	TGTGCCAGCAGTTCGACAGGGGTTATACAAGAGACCCAGTACTTC	CASSSTGVIQETQYF
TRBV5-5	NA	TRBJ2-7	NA	TGTGCCAGCAGCTTGAGCAGGCAGGTGGTCTACGAGCAGTACTTC	CASSLSRQVVYEQYF
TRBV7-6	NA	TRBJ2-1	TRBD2	TGTGCCAGCAGCTCTACGGCGGGGGGATCTTACAATGAGCAGTTCTTC	CASSSTAGGSYNEQFF
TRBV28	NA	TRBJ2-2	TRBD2	TGTGCCAGCAGTTTAGCGGGGGGGTCCTCCGGGGAGCTGTTTTTT	CASSLAGGSSGELFF
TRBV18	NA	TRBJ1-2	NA	TGTGCCAGCTCACCCGGGACACCCGGGGAAGGCTATGGCTACACCTTC	CASSPGTPGEGYGYTF
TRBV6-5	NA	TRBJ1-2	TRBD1	TGTGCCAGCCAGCGGACAGGGGAAGGCTATGGCTACACCTTC	CASQRTGEGYGYTF
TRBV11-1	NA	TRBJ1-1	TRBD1	TGTGCCAGCAGTCACCAGGGACAGCCGAACACTGAAGCTTTCTTT	CASSHQGQPNTEAFF
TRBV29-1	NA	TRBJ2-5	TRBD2	TGCAGCGTTTATGGACTAGCGGGAGCCAGACGGGAGACCCAGTACTTC	CSVYGLAGARRETQYF
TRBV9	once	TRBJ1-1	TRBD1	TGTGCCAGCAGCCGACAGGGTATGAACACTGAAGCTTTCTTT	CASSRQGMNTEAFF
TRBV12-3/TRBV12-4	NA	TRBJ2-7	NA	TGTGCCAGCAGTCCTCGGCAGGGTGGTGAGCAGTACTTC	CASSPRQGGEQYF
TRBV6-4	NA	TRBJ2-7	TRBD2	TGTGCCAGCAGTGTCCAGCGGGGCTACGAGCAGTACTTC	CASSVQRGYEQYF
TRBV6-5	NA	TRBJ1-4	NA	TGTGCCAGCAGTTTAGGGACACAGGGAAATAATGAAAAACTGTTTTTT	CASSLGTQGNNEKLFF
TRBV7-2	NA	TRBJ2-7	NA	TGTGCCAGCAGCCTCCAGGGTTACGAGCAGTACTTC	CASSLQGYEQYF
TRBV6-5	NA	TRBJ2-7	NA	TGTGCCAGCAGTTACGCCCCTGCAGGGGGACTCTACGAGCAGTACTTC	CASSYAPAGGLYEQYF
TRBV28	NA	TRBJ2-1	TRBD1	TGTGCCAGCAGTTCCGTACAGGGGGATGAGCAGTTCTTC	CASSSVQGDEQFF